Listed below are T cell receptor beta chains from one sample, sequenced in a study of regulatory T cells in long-lasting Graves disease. TCRdb reanalysed the multiplex PCR reads using MiXCR and keeps one entry per CDR3 protein. The data show under 700,000 distinct CDR3 sequences, about 15% seen once. The same specimen was also included in a second study, on T cells in Graves' hyperthyroidism and ophthalmopathy.

The specimen comprised peripheral blood mononuclear cells (PBMCs), sampled at new diagnosis, from a patient treated with antithyroid drugs. Source of these receptors: a woman aged 35-65 years with Graves disease. The CDR3 runs from the conserved cysteine through the conserved F or W. The D gene is left open where the match is weak. Some rows mark clone size as missing; the rest say once, few, many or name a class of expanded clone.

v_gene,d_gene,j_gene,abundance,CDR3nt,CDR3aa
TRBV7-2,.,TRBJ1-5,many,TGTGCCAGCAGCTTAGAATACCTGAACAATCAGCCCCAGCATTTT,CASSLEYLNNQPQHF
TRBV5-1,TRBD2,TRBJ2-3,.,TGCGCCAGCAGCTACGTTGCGGCGGGGGGCCATGATACGCAGTATTTT,CASSYVAAGGHDTQYF
TRBV12-3/TRBV12-4,.,TRBJ1-3,many,TGTGCCAGCAGTTTTGGACAACCCTCTGGAAACACCATATATTTT,CASSFGQPSGNTIYF
TRBV2,TRBD2,TRBJ2-2,.,TGTGCCAGCAGACTGGGGGGGGGGGAGCTGTTTTTT,CASRLGGGELFF
TRBV24-1,.,TRBJ2-3,few,TGTGCCACCAGTGGATATCGTAGTACGCAGTATTTT,CATSGYRSTQYF
TRBV30,.,TRBJ1-3,many,TGTGCCTGGAGTGGATGGACAGTTGGAAACACCATATATTTT,CAWSGWTVGNTIYF
TRBV10-2,.,TRBJ1-1,many,TGCGCCAGCAGGATGGGTAATCCTGAAGCTTTCTTT,CASRMGNPEAFF
TRBV7-8,.,TRBJ1-1,many,TGTGCCAGCAGCCAGGGGCCTTTCGGGGTCATGAACACTGAAGCTTTCTTT,CASSQGPFGVMNTEAFF
TRBV18,.,TRBJ2-5,many,TGTGCCAGCTCCGCGGGACTTCAAGAGACCCAGTACTTC,CASSAGLQETQYF
TRBV5-1,.,TRBJ2-2,few,TGCGCCAGCAGCTTGGGAGACACCGGGGAGCTGTTTTTT,CASSLGDTGELFF
TRBV6-1,TRBD1,TRBJ2-1,many,TGTGCCAGCGGCACGACAGGGACCTACAATGAGCAGTTCTTC,CASGTTGTYNEQFF